The 7 T cell receptor beta chains below come from one sample, sequenced in a study of cytomegalovirus exposure and HLA in healthy donors. Vbeta (60) and Jbeta (13) primers were used in the PCR. Sequencing was performed with immunoSEQ multiplex PCR; in TCRdb, only in-frame clones are kept and a portion is missing. The sample contains about 130,000 clones, roughly 80% of which appear only once. Sequencing input: PBMCs. The receptors shown here come from a girl aged 2 to 9 in good health and CMV-seronegative.

The chain links TRBV28 to TRBJ2-3, with TRBD2 as a possible D gene (5 bases). The CDR3 loop spans 15 amino acids. Per the germline V gene, CDR1 is MDHEN and CDR2 is SYDVKM. V was pared by 5 bases and J by 1 base, with 13 bases between. The CDR3 loop reads CASSQDSRGTDTQYF. Written as DNA, the CDR3 is TGTGCCAGCAGTCAGGACTCTCGAGGCACAGATACGCAGTATTTT. Variable domain in full (rest from reference TRBV28 and TRBJ2-3): DVKVTQSSRYLVKRTGEKVFLECVQDMDHENMFWYRQDPGLGLRLIYFSYDVKMKEKGDIPEGYSVSREKKERFSLILESASTNQTSMYLCASSQDSRGTDTQYFGPGTRLTVL.

The table lists this clone with a count of one. The CDR3 is CASNNGTGGGYTF. The CDR3 DNA is TGCGCCAGCAATAACGGGACAGGGGGCGGCTACACCTTC. The chain employs TRBV5-1 and TRBJ1-2; TRBD1 aligns across 12 bases. Looked up from germline, CDR1 is SGHRS and CDR2 is YFSETQ. V shed 6 bases and J 8 bases; nucleotides not matched to a gene: 5. This CDR3 contains 13 residues.

The rearrangement uses TRBV7-3 and TRBJ2-1, with TRBD2 matching over 12 bases. The CDR3 length is 18 residues. V was pared by 3 bases and J by 4 bases, with 10 bases of the junction left unmatched. CDR1 and CDR2 (germline): SGHTA, FQGTGA. This CDR3 is CASSLGGGLAGRYNEQFF. The CDR3 DNA sequence: TGTGCCAGCAGCTTGGGGGGGGGACTAGCGGGCCGATACAATGAGCAGTTCTTC. The full variable domain, with the rest looked up from reference TRBV7-3 and TRBJ2-1, is GAGVSQTPSNKVTEKGKYVELRCDPISGHTALYWYRQSLGQGPEFLIYFQGTGAADDSGLPNDRFFAVRPEGSVSTLKIQRTERGDSAVYLCASSLGGGLAGRYNEQFFGPGTRLTVL.

The chain employs TRBV28 and TRBJ1-5; 10 bases match TRBD1. V lost 6 bases to trimming and J lost 7 bases; unmatched junction nucleotides: 15. CDR3 length: 17 amino acids. Germline-derived CDR1 and CDR2 are MDHEN and SYDVKM. The CDR3, as DNA: TGTGCCAGCAGCGACGACCGGGACAGGGGTCGAGGGCAGCCCCAGCATTTT. Translating it yields CASSDDRDRGRGQPQHF.

V gene TRBV25-1 combines with J gene TRBJ2-1, with 8 bases lining up with TRBD2. Germline-derived CDR1 and CDR2 are MGHDK and SYGVNS. The CDR3 covers 16 residues. After removal of 4 bases from V and 3 bases from J, the junction contained 8 bases not matched to a gene. As DNA, the CDR3 is TGTGCCAGCAGTGGGGGACTAGTGGAGATCTACAATGAGCAGTTCTTC. Translation: CASSGGLVEIYNEQFF.

This rearrangement joins TRBV27 to TRBJ1-1; D possibly corresponds to TRBD1 (5 bases). Trimming took off 2 bases at V and 5 bases at J, with 18 bases between the two ends. The CDR3 has 16 residues. CDR1 is MNHEY, CDR2 SMNVEV, per germline (reference sequence). This CDR3 reads CASSLDGRARTTEAFF. Here the CDR3 DNA reads TGTGCCAGCAGTTTAGATGGCAGGGCGAGAACAACTGAAGCTTTCTTT.

The chain carries TRBV2 and TRBJ1-5; D gene uncertain. This CDR3 is built from 14 residues. Trimming removed 2 bases at V and 6 bases at J, with 11 bases between. The V gene's germline CDR1 is SNHLY and CDR2 FYNNEI. The CDR3 DNA reads as TGTGCCAGCAGTGAAATGTTGCGGGGTCAGCCCCAGCATTTT. This encodes CASSEMLRGQPQHF.